The entry below gives a single TCR beta chain sequence along with its context. The antigen is unknown. The data originate from a study of PD-1 blockade in classical Hodgkin lymphoma. Findings of the study overall: Complete responders showed a baseline diversity that resembled the diversity of newly diagnosed patients. CD4+ but not CD8+ TCR diversity rose significantly by C4D1.

The repertoire was sequenced with immunoSEQ multiplex PCR; TCRdb's copy has only in-frame clones and lacks some. This table holds approximately 60,000 clones, roughly 90% found once. Every single patient, without exception, relapsed after autologous stem cell transplantation, and brentuximab vedotin exposure varied. The receptor's source is a human donor with classical Hodgkin lymphoma. The sequences come from peripheral blood mononuclear cells (PBMCs), collected at baseline.

This CDR3 is CASSEQGSYNSPLHF. The CDR3 coding sequence is TGCGCCAGCAGCGAACAGGGTTCCTATAATTCACCCCTCCACTTT. The chain employs TRBV10-2 and TRBJ1-6, with D tentatively TRBD1 (6 bases). Trimming took 6 bases from V and 1 from J, leaving 10 bases between them. Germline V gives CDR1 WSHSY, CDR2 SAAADI. The CDR3 spans 15 residues.